Shown below are 19 T cell receptor beta chains from a single sample sequenced in a study of CD8+CD57+ T cells in acquired aplastic anemia. TCR beta VDJ and CDR3 profiling used genomic DNA as template. A single record per CDR3 protein comes from TCRdb applying MiXCR to the reads. Among roughly 200,000 distinct CDR3 sequences listed, less than 65% were seen once. An expansion of CD8+CD57+ cells by flow cytometry had been shown in patients chosen for sequencing. The material sequenced was sorted CD4+, CD8+, or CD8+CD57+ T cells (not recorded which) from PBMCs. Source of these receptors: a human donor with aplastic anemia.

This clonotype was seen repeatedly, ten times or more. The rearrangement uses TRBV5-1 and TRBJ2-2; no clear D. Per germline, CDR1 SGHRS and CDR2 YFSETQ. Between the trimmed V and J ends, which lost 0 bases and 10 bases, there was a span of 4 bases. The CDR3 length is 11 residues. DNA for the CDR3: TGCGCCAGCAGCTTGGCTATGGAGCTGTTTTTT. Protein product: CASSLAMELFF. Full variable domain (missing parts from reference TRBV5-1 and TRBJ2-2): KAGVTQTPRYLIKTRGQQVTLSCSPISGHRSVSWYQQTPGQGLQFLFEYFSETQRNKGNFPGRFSGRQFSNSRSEMNVSTLELGDSALYLCASSLAMELFFGEGSRLTVL.

This chain uses TRBV25-1 with TRBJ1-2; TRBD1 agrees at 9 bases. Germline lookup yields CDR1 MGHDK and CDR2 SYGVNS. Trimming removed 8 bases from V and 5 bases from J; junction bases left unmatched: 3. The CDR3 contains 12 residues. This chain's CDR3 is CASQDRGYGYTF. The DNA for the CDR3 is TGTGCCAGCCAAGACAGGGGGTATGGCTACACCTTC.

This chain links TRBV7-9 with TRBJ1-6; unclear D gene. This CDR3 is 14 amino acids long. From germline, CDR1 is SEHNR and CDR2 FQNEAQ (reference sequence). Trimming pared 3 bases from V and 5 bases from J, leaving 8 bases between. CDR3 nucleotides: TGTGCCAGCAGCTTCGAACAGAATAATTCACCCCTCCACTTT. Translating it yields CASSFEQNNSPLHF.

The CDR3 sequence: CASLRDRGADTQYF. In DNA, the CDR3 is TGTGCCAGCCTTCGGGACCGCGGAGCAGATACGCAGTATTTT. V and J are TRBV2 and TRBJ2-3, with D perhaps assigned TRBD1 or TRBD2 (5 bases each). CDR3 length: 14 amino acids. Trimming stripped 8 bases from V and 4 bases from J, with 16 bases between. CDR1 SNHLY and CDR2 FYNNEI come from the germline V gene.

V and J are TRBV5-1 and TRBJ2-7; maybe TRBD2 (6 bases). The CDR3 length is 13 residues. The V and J ends lost 1 base and 3 bases respectively, with 8 bases between them. CDR1 SGHRS and CDR2 YFSETQ come from the germline V gene. CDR3 protein: CASSLHSGYEQYF. In nucleotides, the CDR3 is TGCGCCAGCAGCTTGCATAGCGGCTACGAGCAGTACTTC.

This chain connects TRBV5-4 to TRBJ1-1; possible D gene TRBD1, 5 bases. Trimming left V 4 bases short and J 4 bases short, with 14 bases between. The germline V gene has CDR1 SGHNT and CDR2 YYREEE (reference sequence). The CDR3 sequence is 14 residues long. CDR3 amino acids: CASSRTRGGTEAFF. CDR3 nucleotide sequence: TGTGCCAGCAGCCGGACCCGGGGGGGCACTGAAGCTTTCTTT. The complete variable domain, with remaining parts taken from reference TRBV5-4 and TRBJ1-1, reads ETGVTQSPTHLIKTRGQQVTLRCSSQSGHNTVSWYQQALGQGPQFIFQYYREEENGRGNFPPRFSGLQFPNYSSELNVNALELDDSALYLCASSRTRGGTEAFFGQGTRLTVV.

The chain combines TRBV15 with TRBJ2-7; a possible D gene is TRBD2 (5 bases). The V gene lost 5 bases and the J gene lost 0 bases, with 11 bases spanning the gap. Germline CDR1 is LNHNV and CDR2 is YYDKDF (reference sequence). CDR3 size: 14 residues. In DNA form, the CDR3 reads TGTGCCACCAGCGGTGGAGGCCTCTCCTACGAGCAGTACTTC. Protein product: CATSGGGLSYEQYF.

The V call is TRBV2, the J call TRBJ1-1; D possibly corresponds to TRBD1 (5 bases). This CDR3 contains 13 residues. Germline V gene data show CDR1 as SNHLY and CDR2 as FYNNEI. V dropped 7 bases and J dropped 8 bases, with 17 bases sitting between them. The CDR3 DNA reads as TGTGCCAGCACGCCTACGGGAGGGGCGGAAGCTTTCTTT. The encoded protein is CASTPTGGAEAFF.

The table lists this clonotype with many counts. V is TRBV12-5 and J is TRBJ2-5; D is possibly TRBD1 (5 bases). The CDR3 is 14 amino acids. Germline CDR1 and CDR2: LGHNT and FRNRAP. V lost 3 bases, J lost 4 bases, and 12 bases lay in between. The CDR3: CASGLGRGSETQYF. The CDR3 DNA is TGTGCTAGTGGTTTAGGTAGGGGTTCAGAGACCCAGTACTTC.

Note on this clonotype: Relative to the germline gene, one junction end is altered; a read error may explain this. The chain couples TRBV24-1 to TRBJ2-5; possibly TRBD1 or TRBD2 for D (5 bases each). Germline V gene lookup returns CDR1 KGHDR and CDR2 SFDVKD. This CDR3 has 12 residues. CDR3 nucleotides: TGTGCCGCCAGTGACGGATACGGGGCGCAGTACTTC. This sequence encodes CAASDGYGAQYF.

In this sample, this clonotype turned up many times. The chain's CDR3 is CASSLAQGRNEKLFF. In DNA, the CDR3 is TGTGCCAGCAGCTTAGCGCAGGGGCGCAATGAAAAACTGTTTTTT. V gene TRBV7-8 combines with J gene TRBJ1-4, with D possibly being TRBD1 (6 bases). This CDR3 spans 15 amino acids. Per the germline V gene, CDR1 is SGHVS and CDR2 is FQNEAQ. The V end lost 0 bases, the J end lost 5 bases, and 10 bases lay between the germline ends.

About this clonotype: At one end, the junction sequence differs from germline, possibly due to a read error. The chain employs TRBV7-8 and TRBJ2-2; 13 bases are a match to TRBD2. CDR1 and CDR2 from the germline V gene are SGHVS and FQNEAQ. CDR3 length: 16 amino acids. The CDR3 loop reads CASTVVTSGRTGGLFF. CDR3 nucleotide sequence: TGTGCCAGCACCGTAGTGACTAGCGGGAGGACTGGGGGGCTGTTTTTT.

Many counts were recorded for this clonotype. The chain combines TRBV19 with TRBJ2-5; maybe TRBD1 (6 bases). The germline V gene has CDR1 LNHDA and CDR2 SQIVND (reference sequence). The V gene lost 1 base and the J gene lost 4 bases, with 13 bases spanning the gap. There are 15 residues in the CDR3. CDR3 sequence: CASSIASRGRETQYF. The CDR3 DNA reads TGTGCCAGTAGTATAGCCTCCAGGGGAAGAGAGACCCAGTACTTC.

The chain has TRBV10-3 and TRBJ1-2; D is undetermined. The V and J ends lost 10 bases and 4 bases respectively, with 19 bases between them. Germline V CDR1 and CDR2: ENHRY, SYGVKD. The CDR3 length is 14 residues. This CDR3 is CATYGRDSAYGYTF. DNA of the CDR3: TGTGCCACGTACGGACGCGACTCCGCCTATGGCTACACCTTC.

The chain joins TRBV20-1 to TRBJ1-1; D possibly corresponds to TRBD1 (6 bases). The germline CDR1 and CDR2 sequences are DFQATT and SNEGSKA (reference sequence). V lost 5 bases to trimming and J lost 3 bases, with 13 bases between them. The length of the CDR3 is 13 residues. The CDR3 nucleotides are TGCAGTGCTGGGCCCGGGACACACACTGAAGCTTTCTTT. Its protein is CSAGPGTHTEAFF.

This chain links TRBV10-3 with TRBJ2-7; D possibly corresponds to TRBD1 (6 bases). CDR1 and CDR2 (germline): ENHRY, SYGVKD. Trimming cost V 5 bases and J 1 base, with 9 bases left between them. The CDR3 sequence is 13 residues long. In DNA form, the CDR3 reads TGTGCCATCAGTCGACAGGAGTCCTACGAGCAGTACTTC. It encodes CAISRQESYEQYF.

The genes are TRBV6-1 and TRBJ2-7; D call uncertain. Per the germline V gene, CDR1 is MNHNS and CDR2 is SASEGT. With 4 bases removed from V and 2 bases from J, the gap between germline ends came to 15 bases. The CDR3 runs 15 residues. The CDR3 region is CASSVVSNVPYEQYF. The CDR3 DNA follows: TGTGCCAGCAGTGTAGTCAGCAACGTACCCTACGAGCAGTACTTC.

The V call is TRBV7-6, the J call TRBJ2-1; 8 nucleotides line up with TRBD2. This CDR3 spans 14 amino acids. Germline V gene data show CDR1 as SGHVS and CDR2 as FNYEAQ. V was clipped by 5 bases and J by 9 bases; unmatched bases: 9. The CDR3 DNA reads TGTGCCAGCAGCCTCTGGCGCGGGGGGAGTGAGCAGTTCTTC. This translates into CASSLWRGGSEQFF.

The chain couples TRBV7-9 to TRBJ1-1; a possible D gene is TRBD1 (6 bases). Deletions cut 4 bases from V and 1 base from J, with 10 bases between. CDR1 and CDR2 from the germline V gene are SEHNR and FQNEAQ (reference sequence). The CDR3 is 14 amino acids. CDR3 region: CASSSTGENTEAFF. CDR3 in DNA: TGTGCCAGCAGCTCGACAGGAGAGAACACTGAAGCTTTCTTT.